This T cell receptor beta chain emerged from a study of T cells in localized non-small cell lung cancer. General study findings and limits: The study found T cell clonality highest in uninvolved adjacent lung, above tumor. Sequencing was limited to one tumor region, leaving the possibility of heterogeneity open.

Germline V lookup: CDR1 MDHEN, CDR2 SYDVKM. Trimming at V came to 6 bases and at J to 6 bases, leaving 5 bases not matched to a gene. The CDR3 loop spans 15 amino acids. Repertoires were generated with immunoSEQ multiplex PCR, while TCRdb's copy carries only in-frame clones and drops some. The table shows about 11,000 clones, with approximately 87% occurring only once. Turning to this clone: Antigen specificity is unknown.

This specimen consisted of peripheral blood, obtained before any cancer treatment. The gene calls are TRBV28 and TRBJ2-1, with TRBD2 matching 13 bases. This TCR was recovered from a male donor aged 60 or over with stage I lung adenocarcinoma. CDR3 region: CASSSTSGGLNEQFF. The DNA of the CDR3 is TGTGCCAGCAGCTCGACTAGCGGGGGGCTCAATGAGCAGTTCTTC.